The 9 T cell receptor beta chains in this list originate from one sample, sequenced in a study of T cells expressing NK-cell markers. TCRdb derives one entry per CDR3 protein from the 5' RACE reads, leaving out DNA. The sample table includes tens of thousands of distinct CDR3 sequences. The sequenced sample consisted of blood T cells: a sorted CD56 or NKG2C T cell subset, CD4+ or CD8+ T cells, or bulk PBMC T cells (not recorded which). These receptors all come from a woman between 18 and 75 years old in good health.

The genes are TRBV5-5 and TRBJ2-3. This CDR3 comprises 14 residues. Germline V gene lookup returns CDR1 SGHKS and CDR2 YYEKEE (reference sequence). CDR3 in amino acids: CASSSYSSTDTQYF.

The chain recombines TRBV12-3 or TRBV12-4 with TRBJ2-7. CDR3 length: 14 amino acids. The CDR3 loop reads CASSLSGRSYEQYF.

The chain has TRBV7-6 and TRBJ2-1; TCRdb's D call of TRBD2 is untestable without DNA. Germline V gives CDR1 SGHVS, CDR2 FNYEAQ. This CDR3 has 15 residues. This chain's CDR3 is CASSLSSGGGNEQFF.

The chain recombines TRBV28 with TRBJ1-1; the TCRdb D gene call, TRBD1, has no DNA to confirm it. The germline V gene encodes CDR1 MDHEN and CDR2 SYDVKM. This CDR3 has 17 amino acids. CDR3 region: CASSSPREDRANTEAFF.

J is TRBJ1-5 and V is TRBV14. The CDR3 runs 13 residues. In germline, CDR1 is SGHDN, CDR2 FVKESK. The CDR3 region is CASSPHSNQPQHF.

V usage is TRBV27 and J usage is TRBJ2-3. The V gene's germline CDR1 is MNHEY and CDR2 SMNVEV (reference sequence). This CDR3 has 14 residues. The chain's CDR3 is CASSLATSTDTQYF.

This rearrangement joins TRBV5-1 to TRBJ2-2; TCRdb indicates TRBD1, and absent DNA this call remains unverified. CDR1 is SGHRS and CDR2 is YFSETQ in the germline V gene. CDR3 size: 16 residues. CDR3 residues: CASSLDGISGTGELFF.

V gene TRBV21-1 combines with J gene TRBJ1-2; TCRdb names TRBD1, which stays unverified in the absence of DNA. TRBV21-1 has pseudogene status. The CDR3 runs 14 residues. This chain's CDR3 is CATGGSDRAYGYTF.

The chain combines TRBV7-3 with TRBJ1-1; TCRdb returns TRBD1, unconfirmable since there is no DNA. The CDR3 totals 15 residues. CDR1 is SGHTA, CDR2 FQGTGA, per germline. CDR3: CASSLNAGQGTEAFF.